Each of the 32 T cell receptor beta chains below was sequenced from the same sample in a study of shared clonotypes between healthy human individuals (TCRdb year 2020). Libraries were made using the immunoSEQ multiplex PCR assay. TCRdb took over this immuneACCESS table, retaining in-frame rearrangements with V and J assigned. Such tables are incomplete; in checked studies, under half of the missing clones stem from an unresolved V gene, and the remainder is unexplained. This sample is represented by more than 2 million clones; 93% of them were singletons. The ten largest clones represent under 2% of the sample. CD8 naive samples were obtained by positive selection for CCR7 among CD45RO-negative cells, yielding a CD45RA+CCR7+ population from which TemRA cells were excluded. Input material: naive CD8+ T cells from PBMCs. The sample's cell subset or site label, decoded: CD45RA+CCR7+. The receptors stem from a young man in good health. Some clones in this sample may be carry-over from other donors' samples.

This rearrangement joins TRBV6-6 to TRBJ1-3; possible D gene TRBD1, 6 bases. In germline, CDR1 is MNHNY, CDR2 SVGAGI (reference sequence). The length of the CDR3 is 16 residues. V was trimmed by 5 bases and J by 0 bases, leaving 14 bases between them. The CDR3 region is CASSLHPDSSGNTIYF. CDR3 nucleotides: TGTGCCAGCAGTCTGCATCCGGACAGCTCTGGAAACACCATATATTTT.

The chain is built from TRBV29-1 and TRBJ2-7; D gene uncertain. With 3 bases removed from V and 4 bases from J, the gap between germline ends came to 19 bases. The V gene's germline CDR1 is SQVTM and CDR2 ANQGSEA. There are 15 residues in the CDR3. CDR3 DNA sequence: TGCAGCGTTGAGATAGGGCTAGGTTTAGGATACGAGCAGTACTTC. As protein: CSVEIGLGLGYEQYF.

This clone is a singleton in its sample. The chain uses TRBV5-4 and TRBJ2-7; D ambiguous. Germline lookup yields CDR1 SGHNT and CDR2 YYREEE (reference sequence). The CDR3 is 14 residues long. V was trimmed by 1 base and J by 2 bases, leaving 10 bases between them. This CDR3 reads CASSLSTVAYEQYF. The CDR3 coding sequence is TGTGCCAGCAGCTTGTCTACGGTAGCCTACGAGCAGTACTTC.

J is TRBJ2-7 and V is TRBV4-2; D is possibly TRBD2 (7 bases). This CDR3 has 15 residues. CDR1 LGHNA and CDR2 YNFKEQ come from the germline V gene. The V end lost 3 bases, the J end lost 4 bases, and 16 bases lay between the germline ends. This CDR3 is CASSQEDSGKYEQYF. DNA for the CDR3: TGTGCCAGCAGCCAGGAGGACAGCGGGAAGTACGAGCAGTACTTC.

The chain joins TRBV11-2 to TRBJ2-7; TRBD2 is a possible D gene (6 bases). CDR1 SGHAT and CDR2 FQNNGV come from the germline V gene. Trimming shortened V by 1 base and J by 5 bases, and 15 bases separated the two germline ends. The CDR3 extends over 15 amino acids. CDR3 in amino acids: CASSLAYSGVNEQYF. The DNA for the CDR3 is TGTGCCAGCAGCTTAGCATATAGCGGAGTCAACGAGCAGTACTTC.

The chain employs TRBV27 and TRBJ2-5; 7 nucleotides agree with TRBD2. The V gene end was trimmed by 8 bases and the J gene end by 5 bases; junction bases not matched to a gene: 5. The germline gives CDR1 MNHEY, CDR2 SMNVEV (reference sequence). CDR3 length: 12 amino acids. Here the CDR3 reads CASGTGGETQYF. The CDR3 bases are TGTGCCAGCGGGACGGGAGGCGAGACCCAGTACTTC.

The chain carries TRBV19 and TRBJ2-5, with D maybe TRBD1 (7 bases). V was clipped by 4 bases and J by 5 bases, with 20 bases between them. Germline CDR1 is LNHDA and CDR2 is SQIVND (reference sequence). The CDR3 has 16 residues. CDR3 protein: CASSSLQGTPGETQYF. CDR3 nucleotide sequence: TGTGCCAGTAGTAGCTTACAGGGGACTCCAGGCGAGACCCAGTACTTC. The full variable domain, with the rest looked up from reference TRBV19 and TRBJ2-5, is DGGITQSPKYLFRKEGQNVTLSCEQNLNHDAMYWYRQDPGQGLRLIYYSQIVNDFQKGDIAEGYSVSREKKESFPLTVTSAQKNPTAFYLCASSSLQGTPGETQYFGPGTRLLVL.

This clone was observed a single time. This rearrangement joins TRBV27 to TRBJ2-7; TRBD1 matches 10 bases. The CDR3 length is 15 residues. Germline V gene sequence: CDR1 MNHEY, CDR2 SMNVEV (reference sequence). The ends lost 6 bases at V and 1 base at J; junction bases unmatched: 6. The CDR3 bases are TGTGCCAGCAGGATCCTGGGACAGGGGTCCTACGAGCAGTACTTC. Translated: CASRILGQGSYEQYF.

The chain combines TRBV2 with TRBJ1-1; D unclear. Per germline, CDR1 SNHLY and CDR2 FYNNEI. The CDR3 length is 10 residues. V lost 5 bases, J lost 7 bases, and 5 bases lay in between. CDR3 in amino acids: CASSFFEAFF. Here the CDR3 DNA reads TGTGCCAGCAGTTTTTTTGAAGCTTTCTTT. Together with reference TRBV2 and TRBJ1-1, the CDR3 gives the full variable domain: EPEVTQTPSHQVTQMGQEVILRCVPISNHLYFYWYRQILGQKVEFLVSFYNNEISEKSEIFDDQFSVERPDGSNFTLKIRSTKLEDSAMYFCASSFFEAFFGQGTRLTVV.

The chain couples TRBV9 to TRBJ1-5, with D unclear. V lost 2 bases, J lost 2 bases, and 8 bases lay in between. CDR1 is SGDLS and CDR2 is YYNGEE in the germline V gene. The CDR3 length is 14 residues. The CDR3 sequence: CASSVGVGNQPQHF. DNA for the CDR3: TGTGCCAGCAGCGTTGGCGTGGGCAATCAGCCCCAGCATTTT.

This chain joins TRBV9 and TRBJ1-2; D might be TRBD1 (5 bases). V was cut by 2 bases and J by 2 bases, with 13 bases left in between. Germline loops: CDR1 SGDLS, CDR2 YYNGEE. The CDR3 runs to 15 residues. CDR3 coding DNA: TGTGCCAGCAGCGTGGGAGGGACGGAGAACTATGGCTACACCTTC. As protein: CASSVGGTENYGYTF. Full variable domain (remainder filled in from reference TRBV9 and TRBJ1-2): DSGVTQTPKHLITATGQRVTLRCSPRSGDLSVYWYQQSLDQGLQFLIQYYNGEERAKGNILERFSAQQFPDLHSELNLSSLELGDSALYFCASSVGGTENYGYTFGSGTRLTVV.

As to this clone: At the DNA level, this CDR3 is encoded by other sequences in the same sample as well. CDR3: CASSLALGQETQYF. As DNA, the CDR3 is TGTGCCAGCAGCTTAGCGTTGGGGCAGGAGACCCAGTACTTC. The chain couples TRBV7-8 to TRBJ2-5, with D possibly TRBD1 on 5 matching bases. With 0 bases removed from V and 5 bases from J, the gap between germline ends came to 10 bases. The CDR3 totals 14 residues. Germline CDR1 SGHVS, CDR2 FQNEAQ.

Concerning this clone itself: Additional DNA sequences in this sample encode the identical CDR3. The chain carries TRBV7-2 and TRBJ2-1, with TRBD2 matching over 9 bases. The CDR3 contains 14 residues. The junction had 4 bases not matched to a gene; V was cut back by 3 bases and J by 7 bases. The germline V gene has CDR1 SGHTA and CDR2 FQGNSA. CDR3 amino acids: CASSFGLAGNEQFF. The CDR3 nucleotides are TGTGCCAGCAGCTTTGGCCTAGCGGGGAATGAGCAGTTCTTC.

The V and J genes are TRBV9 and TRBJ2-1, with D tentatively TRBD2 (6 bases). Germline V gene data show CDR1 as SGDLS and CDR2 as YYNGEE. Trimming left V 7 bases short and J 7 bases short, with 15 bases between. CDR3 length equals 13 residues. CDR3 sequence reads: CASASRDLNEQFF. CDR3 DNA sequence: TGTGCCAGCGCTTCCCGGGACTTGAATGAGCAGTTCTTC.

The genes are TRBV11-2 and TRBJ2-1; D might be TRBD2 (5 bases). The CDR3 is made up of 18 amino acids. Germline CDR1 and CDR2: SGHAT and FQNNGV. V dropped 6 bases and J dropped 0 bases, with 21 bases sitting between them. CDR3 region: CASSPRRTVPPSYNEQFF. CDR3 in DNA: TGTGCCAGCAGTCCAAGGCGGACTGTTCCGCCCTCCTACAATGAGCAGTTCTTC.

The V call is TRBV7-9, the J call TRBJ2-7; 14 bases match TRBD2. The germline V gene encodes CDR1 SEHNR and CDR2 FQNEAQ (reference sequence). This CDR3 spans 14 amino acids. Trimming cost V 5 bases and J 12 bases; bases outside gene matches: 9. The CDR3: CASSARGLAGDGYF. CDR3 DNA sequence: TGTGCCAGCAGCGCTAGGGGACTAGCGGGAGACGGGTACTTC.

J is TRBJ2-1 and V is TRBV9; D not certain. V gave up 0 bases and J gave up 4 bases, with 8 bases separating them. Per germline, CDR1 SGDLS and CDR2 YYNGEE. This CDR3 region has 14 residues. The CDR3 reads CASSVDGRYNEQFF. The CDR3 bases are TGTGCCAGCAGCGTAGACGGTCGTTACAATGAGCAGTTCTTC.

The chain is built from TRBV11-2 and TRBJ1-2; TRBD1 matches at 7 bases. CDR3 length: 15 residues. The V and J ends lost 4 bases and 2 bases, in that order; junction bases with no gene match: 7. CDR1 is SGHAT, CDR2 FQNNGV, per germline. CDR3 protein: CASSSRETGNYGYTF. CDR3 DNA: TGTGCCAGCAGCTCCCGAGAGACAGGGAACTATGGCTACACCTTC. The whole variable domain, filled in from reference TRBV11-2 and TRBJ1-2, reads EAGVAQSPRYKIIEKRQSVAFWCNPISGHATLYWYQQILGQGPKLLIQFQNNGVVDDSQLPKDRFSAERLKGVDSTLKIQPAKLEDSAVYLCASSSRETGNYGYTFGSGTRLTVV.

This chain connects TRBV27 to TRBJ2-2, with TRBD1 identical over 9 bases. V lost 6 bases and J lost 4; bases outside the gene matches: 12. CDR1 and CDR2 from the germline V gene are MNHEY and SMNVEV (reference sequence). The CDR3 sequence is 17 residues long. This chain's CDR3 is CASSPLNGQGSTGELFF. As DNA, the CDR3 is TGTGCCAGCAGCCCCTTAAACGGACAGGGGAGCACCGGGGAGCTGTTTTTT.

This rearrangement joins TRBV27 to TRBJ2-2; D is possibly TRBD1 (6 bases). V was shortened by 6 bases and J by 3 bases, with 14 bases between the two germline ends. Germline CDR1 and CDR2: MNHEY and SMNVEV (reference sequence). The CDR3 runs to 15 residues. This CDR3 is CASRNRQEDTGELFF. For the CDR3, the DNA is TGTGCCAGCAGAAACCGACAGGAGGACACCGGGGAGCTGTTTTTT.

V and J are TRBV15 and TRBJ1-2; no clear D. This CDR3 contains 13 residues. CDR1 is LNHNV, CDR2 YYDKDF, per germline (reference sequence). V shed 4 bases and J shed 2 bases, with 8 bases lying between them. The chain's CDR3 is CATSKGSNYGYTF. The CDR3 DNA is TGTGCCACCAGCAAGGGATCCAACTATGGCTACACCTTC.

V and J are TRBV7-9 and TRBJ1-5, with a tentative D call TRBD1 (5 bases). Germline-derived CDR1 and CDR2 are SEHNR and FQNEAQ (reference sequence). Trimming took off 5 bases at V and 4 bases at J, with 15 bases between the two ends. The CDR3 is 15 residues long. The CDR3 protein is CASSAGPGGNQPQHF. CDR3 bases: TGTGCCAGCAGCGCTGGACCGGGGGGAAATCAGCCCCAGCATTTT.

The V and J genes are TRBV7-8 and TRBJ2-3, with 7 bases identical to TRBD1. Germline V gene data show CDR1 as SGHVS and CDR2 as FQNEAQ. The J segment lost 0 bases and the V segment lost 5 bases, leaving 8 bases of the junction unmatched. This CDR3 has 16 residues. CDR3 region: CASSAIRDRSTDTQYF. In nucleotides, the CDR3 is TGTGCCAGCAGCGCCATTCGGGACAGAAGCACAGATACGCAGTATTTT.

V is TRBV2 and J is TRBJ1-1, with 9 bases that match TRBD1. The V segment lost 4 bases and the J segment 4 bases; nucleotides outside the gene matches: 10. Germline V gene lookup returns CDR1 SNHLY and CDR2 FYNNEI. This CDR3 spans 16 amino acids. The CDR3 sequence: CASSGDTNRGLTEAFF. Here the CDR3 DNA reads TGTGCCAGCAGTGGGGACACCAACAGGGGGCTCACTGAAGCTTTCTTT.

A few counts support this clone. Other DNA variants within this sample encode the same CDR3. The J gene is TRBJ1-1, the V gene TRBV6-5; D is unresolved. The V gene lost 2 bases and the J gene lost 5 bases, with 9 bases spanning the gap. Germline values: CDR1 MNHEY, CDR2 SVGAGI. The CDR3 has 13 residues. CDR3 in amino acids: CASSYPGSTEAFF. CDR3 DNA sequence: TGTGCCAGCAGTTACCCGGGTTCAACTGAAGCTTTCTTT.

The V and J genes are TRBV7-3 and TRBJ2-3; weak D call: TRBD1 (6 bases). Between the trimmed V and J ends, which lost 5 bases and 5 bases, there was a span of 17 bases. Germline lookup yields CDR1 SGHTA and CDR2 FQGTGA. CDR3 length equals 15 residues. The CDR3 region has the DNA TGTGCCAGCAGCCTTGGGGGCCGCCGAGGAGATACGCAGTATTTT. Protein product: CASSLGGRRGDTQYF.

As DNA, the CDR3 is TGTGCCAGCAGCACCTCGGGGGAGGCTAATGAAAAACTGTTTTTT. The encoded protein is CASSTSGEANEKLFF. The J gene is TRBJ1-4, the V gene TRBV11-2, with D possibly TRBD1 on 5 matching bases. In germline, CDR1 is SGHAT, CDR2 FQNNGV. The CDR3 has 15 residues. Trimming stripped 5 bases from V and 3 bases from J, with 13 bases between.

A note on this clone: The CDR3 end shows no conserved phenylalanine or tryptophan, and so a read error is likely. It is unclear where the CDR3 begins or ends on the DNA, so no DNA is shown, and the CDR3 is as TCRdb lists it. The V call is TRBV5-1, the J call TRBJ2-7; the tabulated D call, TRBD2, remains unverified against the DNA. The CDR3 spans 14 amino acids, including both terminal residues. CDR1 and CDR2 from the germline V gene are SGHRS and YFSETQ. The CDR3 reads CASSSPILTSGFSG.

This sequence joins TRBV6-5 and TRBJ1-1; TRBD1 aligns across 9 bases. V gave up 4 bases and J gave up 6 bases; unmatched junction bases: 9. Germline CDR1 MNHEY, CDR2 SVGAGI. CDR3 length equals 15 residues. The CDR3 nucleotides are TGTGCCAGCAGTTCCGAACTAGACAGGGGGGCTGAAGCTTTCTTT. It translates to CASSSELDRGAEAFF.

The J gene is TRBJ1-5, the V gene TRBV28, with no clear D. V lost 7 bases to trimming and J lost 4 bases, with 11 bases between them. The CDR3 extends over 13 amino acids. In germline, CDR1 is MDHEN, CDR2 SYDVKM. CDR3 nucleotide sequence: TGTGCCAGCACCGTCATACCGAATCAGCCCCAGCATTTT. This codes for CASTVIPNQPQHF.

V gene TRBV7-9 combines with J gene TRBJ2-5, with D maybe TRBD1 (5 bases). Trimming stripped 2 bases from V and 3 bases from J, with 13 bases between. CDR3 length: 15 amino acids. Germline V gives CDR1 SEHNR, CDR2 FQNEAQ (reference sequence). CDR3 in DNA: TGTGCCAGCAGCTTAAGAATCGGCAGGGAAGAGACCCAGTACTTC. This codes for CASSLRIGREETQYF. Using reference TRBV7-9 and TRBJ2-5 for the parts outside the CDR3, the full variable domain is DTGVSQNPRHKITKRGQNVTFRCDPISEHNRLYWYRQTLGQGPEFLTYFQNEAQLEKSRLLSDRFSAERPKGSFSTLEIQRTEQGDSAMYLCASSLRIGREETQYFGPGTRLLVL.

As DNA, the CDR3 is TGCAGCGTTGAACTGCTAGCGGGCAACTACGAGCAGTACTTC. This translates into CSVELLAGNYEQYF. The genes are TRBV29-1 and TRBJ2-7, with 8 bases lining up with TRBD2. J was trimmed by 3 bases and V by 2 bases; bases with no gene match: 6. Germline assignment: CDR1 SQVTM and CDR2 ANQGSEA. This CDR3 has 14 residues.